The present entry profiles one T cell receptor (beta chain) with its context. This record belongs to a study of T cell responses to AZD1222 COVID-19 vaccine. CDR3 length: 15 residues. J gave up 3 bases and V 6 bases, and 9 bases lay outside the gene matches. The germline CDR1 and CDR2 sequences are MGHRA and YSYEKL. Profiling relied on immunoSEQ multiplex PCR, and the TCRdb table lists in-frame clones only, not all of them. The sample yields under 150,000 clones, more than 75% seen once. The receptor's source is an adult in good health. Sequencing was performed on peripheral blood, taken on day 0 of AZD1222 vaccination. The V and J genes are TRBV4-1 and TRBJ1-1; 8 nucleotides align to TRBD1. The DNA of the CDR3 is TGCGCCAGCAGGGATCGGACAGGGTCGGACACTGAAGCTTTCTTT. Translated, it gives CASRDRTGSDTEAFF.